This T cell receptor (beta chain) came from a study of shared clonotypes between healthy human individuals (dated by TCRdb to the early 2020s). For context, the study as a whole: Two women and a few men aged 18 to 49 years were included in the cohort. The study deeply sequenced blood TCR repertoires of 5 or 6 healthy adults to estimate repertoire size and the extent of clonotype sharing between individuals. To increase sequencing depth and limit assay-specific biases, TCR repertoire library preparation and sequencing were carried out by different laboratories using diverse techniques. Leukapheresis yielded between about 0.9 and 8.9 billion PBMCs per donor.

What the study reported, not specific to this receptor: Pairwise subsampling led to the expectation that sequencing depth would affect the degree of clonotype sharing among donors. Because the study included a small number of donors, the genetic and exposure-history diversity represented was limited. Only blood was sampled, and tissue TCR repertoires likely differ from those in blood.

This clone was counted once. No cognate antigen has been identified for it. The sample holds no much larger clone one base away, and base qualities are not on file. TCR CDR3 regions were amplified from genomic DNA by multiplex PCR using the deep immunoSEQ assay. Extracted genomic DNA from each cell subset was distributed evenly across all wells of several immunoSEQ 96-well plates, and each plate was treated as a replicate. For unsorted PBMC, approximately 290 ng genomic DNA, equal to 32,000 or so T cell genomes, was loaded into each replicate PCR. Genomic DNA from unsorted PBMC was sequenced over ten immunoSEQ deep assay plates. Purified libraries were quantified with a Qubit 3.0 fluorometer, sized on a Bioanalyzer 2100, and re-quantified with the KAPA Library Quantification kit. Every immunoSEQ 96-well plate was sequenced on a separate single-read 150-cycle Illumina NextSeq 550 flow cell. On the authors' methods: Because only junctional sequences without quality scores were contained in the immunoSEQ output, filtering matching that applied to full-length reads could not be performed. To assign V/J genes and CDR3, sequences were annotated using PyIR, a Python wrapper for IgBLAST v1.9, with IMGT germline references. Any read was removed if the V/J assignment was weak (E-value above 1e-6), the CDR3 was missing, or the read contained stop codons, out-of-frame junctions, or ambiguous translated residues. V3J clonotypes were defined as sequences sharing an identical inferred V gene, J gene, and CDR3 amino acid sequence. To compute the percentage overlap between repertoires, the number of shared unique clonotypes was divided by the size of the smaller repertoire. Three approaches were used to assess repertoire richness: RTK rarefaction, the Chao1 estimator, and Recon v2.1 estimates of unobserved clonotypes. TCRdb took over this immuneACCESS table, retaining in-frame rearrangements with V and J assigned. Such tables are incomplete; in checked studies, under half of the missing clones stem from an unresolved V gene, and the remainder is unexplained. The V and J calls and clone size were taken over from that table, and D and trimming were inferred from the DNA. This sample comprises about 470,000 clones, 70% to 80% of them detected only once. The ten largest make up 13% of the sample.

Healthy HIV-negative adults with no recently reported acute infections or vaccinations were included as donors. All donors were Caucasian adults living in Nashville, Tennessee, USA. For unsorted samples, approximately 81 million PBMCs were counted, and genomic DNA was extracted using the QIAamp DNA Blood Mini kit. Blood was obtained by leukapheresis, after which PBMCs were separated by Ficoll-Histopaque density gradient centrifugation and cryopreserved in liquid nitrogen vapor phase. The sequenced material came from PBMCs. The sequence was collected from a middle-aged woman in good health. Some clones in this sample may be carry-over from other donors' samples.

The DNA sequence is as follows: TGCGCCAGCAGCTTGGTGGGCAGGGGCTACGAGCAGTACTTC. It encodes CASSLVGRGYEQYF. The V gene is TRBV5-1 and the J gene is TRBJ2-7; possibly the D gene is TRBD1, per 6 matching bases. V drops 0 bases and J drops 3 bases, leaving 10 bases in between. Via the germline V gene, CDR1 is SGHRS and CDR2 YFSETQ. The CDR3 covers 14 residues, taking in both the cysteine and the phenylalanine. Here the CDR3 DNA is all that survives: 42 bases in frame from base 1.